This T cell receptor (beta chain) appears in the sequencing data of a study of blood T cell repertoires in COVID-19. Study-wide context: The analysed material was cDNA or gDNA that came from T cells, B-cell-depleted T cells, or PBMCs.

Measured with immunoSEQ multiplex PCR; TCRdb has only the in-frame clones, and not every one. This table has about 150,000 clones, approximately 80% appearing once. Sample: peripheral blood. This sequence was found in a woman aged 45 to 65 with acute or convalescent COVID-19.

CDR3 sequence (DNA): TGTGCCAGCAGACCGGGACTTACAAACACCGGGGAGCTGTTTTTT. As protein: CASRPGLTNTGELFF. The chain joins TRBV28 to TRBJ2-2, with D perhaps TRBD2 (6 bases). This CDR3 has 15 amino acids. Germline V gives CDR1 MDHEN, CDR2 SYDVKM. V gave up 6 bases and J gave up 2 bases, with 13 bases separating them.